The entry below gives a single T cell receptor beta chain sequence along with its context. Its target is unknown. Sequencing used immunoSEQ multiplex PCR; TCRdb keeps in-frame clones, though not all of them. The sample lists approximately 100,000 clones; 86% were seen once. There are 15 residues in the CDR3. V was trimmed by 0 bases and J by 0 bases, leaving 7 bases between them. The germline gives CDR1 SGDLS, CDR2 YYNGEE. Time point given: baseline pretreatment blood. Sample treatment: 15 Gy SBRT to primary tumor, nephrectomy 4 weeks later. Blood was sampled at baseline, 2 weeks and 4 weeks after SBRT. The tumor was a clear cell renal cell carcinoma. The data belong to a study of radiation and T cells in renal cell carcinoma. Study-level results: From baseline, blood top tumor clonotypes peaked at 2 weeks post-radiation. Without pretreatment biopsies, baseline tumor clonotype presence was undetermined.

The clonotype originates from a man aged 45 to 65 with renal cell carcinoma. The input for sequencing was blood, taken from a patient whose treatment included radiotherapy and nephrectomy. V gene TRBV9 combines with J gene TRBJ2-1, with D tentatively TRBD2 (6 bases). The CDR3 spells CASSVEGGSYNEQFF. The CDR3 DNA is TGTGCCAGCAGCGTAGAGGGAGGCTCCTACAATGAGCAGTTCTTC.